The clone carrying this T cell receptor (beta chain) has only a few counts. Its antigen is as yet unknown. Germline V gene data show CDR1 as SGDLS and CDR2 as YYNGEE. Trimming cost V 0 bases and J 9 bases, with 15 bases left between them. The CDR3 contains 15 residues. This sample is drawn from a study of T cells in Graves' hyperthyroidism and ophthalmopathy. Whole-study results and caveats: From stable hyperthyroidism, ophthalmopathy was set apart by a 13 V-J model.

The TCR beta CDR3 regions underwent amplification using RNA transcripts as the source. HTBI primers were used for first-round RT-PCR of the TCR CDR3. TCRdb used MiXCR to reprocess the multiplex PCR reads, holding one entry per CDR3 protein. The sample has 600,000 or so distinct CDR3 sequences; about 43% are singletons. This TCR derives from a woman aged 18-35 years with Graves' hyperthyroidism. V and J are TRBV9 and TRBJ2-2; D not resolved. Sequenced: peripheral blood or thyroid tissue (not recorded which). The CDR3 loop is CASSVDGSRLRELFF. CDR3 nucleotides: TGTGCCAGCAGCGTAGATGGGTCGCGGCTCCGGGAGCTGTTTTTT.